This TCR beta chain was identified during a study of cytomegalovirus exposure and HLA in healthy donors (dated by TCRdb to 2016 to 2017). About the study as a whole: In an earlier analysis of under 750 of the donors, 276 Gb of sequence data and 90 million to 120 million unique TCR beta sequences from about 179 million T cells were reported. Approximately 300 gigabases of sequencing data and approximately 85 million unique TCR sequences were included in an early release covering over 600 HLA-typed donors. Among the roughly 390 genotyped donors, around 81% belonged to the genetic ancestry cluster associated with self-reported Caucasian donors. The study aimed to test whether signatures of past pathogen exposure could be identified by cataloging public T cell receptors. The T cell repertoires of 550 to 850 subjects were profiled by immunosequencing and related to cytomegalovirus serostatus. A separate validation cohort of 100 to 150 different subjects was used in addition to the roughly 700-subject first cohort. High-throughput TCR immunosequencing, statistical association of individual TCRs with disease status, and machine learning were combined to predict cytomegalovirus infection status. In a later analysis, previously published TCR beta repertoires from 500 to 750 donors were re-analyzed and high-resolution HLA genotyping was added so that TCR occurrence patterns could be studied. Rather than using new phenotypic data, the later analysis identified candidate immune exposures from TCR beta sequences and from how often those sequences occurred across donors. To decide whether each TCR beta V gene segment behaved as functional or pseudogenic, an earlier analysis of fewer than 750 of the donors relied on high-throughput TCR beta sequencing. Donor age, sex, ethnicity and CMV serostatus were compiled alongside the repertoire data. Genome-wide SNP genotypes for about 60% of the roughly 700 donors were used in a later genetic analysis, which treated that subset as a discovery cohort. Every repertoire in the discovery cohort had been generated on one and the same sequencing platform. HLA typing covered class I and class II loci at four-digit resolution. Typing coverage varied by locus: roughly 620-630 donors for A, B, C, DRB1 and DQB1; under 550 for DQA1; around 570 for DPA1; about 450 for DPB1. Four to six DR-DQ haplotypes were handled as single units for association and clustering, since linkage in the cohort was strong. On average, around 230,000 unique TCR beta nucleotide sequences were sequenced per donor among 300 to 500 genotyped donors of the cohort, with roughly a sixth of those sequences being non-productive. General findings and caveats noted by the study authors: Because HLA typing was missing for some donors at each locus, association tests included only the typed subset. Sequencing depth was assumed to be roughly uniform across donors in the presence/absence analyses, though that assumption may not hold. Broadly in line with IMGT annotations, most TCR beta V segments showed up in productive rearrangements about 87% or about 30% of the time in an earlier analysis of 587 of the donors. In both the original and validation cohorts, the classifier was reported to diagnose cytomegalovirus status with high specificity and sensitivity. The authors suggested that the approach could potentially be extended to other disease states and immunological phenotypes. In vitro tests confirmed that three of the cytomegalovirus-associated TCR beta chains recognize cytomegalovirus antigens. According to a later analysis, parvovirus B19, influenza, CMV and Epstein-Barr virus appeared linked to several top co-occurrence clusters. CMV serostatus was the only immune exposure information available for the cohort. A later analysis found that HLA-associated TCR beta chains were more clonally expanded and had lower generation probabilities than equally common non-associated chains. A later analysis found that TCR association rates varied across HLA loci, with DRB1 alleles showing the most associated TCRs and HLA-C alleles the fewest. V-gene and J-gene trimming of TCR beta chains was associated with a missense DCLRE1C variant in a later genetic analysis, and the association was replicated in an independent cohort. When HLA alleles, especially DR and DQ, strongly co-occurred, attributing TCR associations to individual alleles was difficult. Correlated functional status among segregating V segments might reflect linkage disequilibrium, but an unknown experimental factor could not be ruled out. A later analysis found that most CMV-associated TCR beta chains appeared HLA-restricted, with HLA associations seemingly driven largely by CMV exposure. The 87-base-pair reads could not distinguish some IMGT-functional V segments, including TRBV6-2 and TRBV6-3, so those segments were excluded. In a later analysis, 16,951 TCR beta sequences were associated with specific HLA alleles at a false discovery rate of 0.05. A further reported finding was that TCR beta sequences accurately predicted the HLA-A and HLA-B alleles for most subjects in the first cohort. Because counts were too low, about 18 rarely observed V segments, including chromosome 9 orphons, were excluded from the earlier analysis of 500 to 700 of the donors. Most TCR sequences were observed very rarely across donors, whereas some public TCRs were present in many individuals. The study gave a list of 150 to 200 TCR beta chains associated with cytomegalovirus. In a later genetic analysis, fewer N-insertions in productive TCRs were reported among donors in an Asian-associated ancestry cluster than the roughly 640-donor mean. In this cohort, only TCR beta chains were sequenced, and detectable features were limited by the absence of alpha or paired-chain data. The sequencing pipeline was judged likely to have produced a cluster of highly shared sequence variants as a technical artifact.

From a lookup of the germline V gene, CDR1 and CDR2 are SGHVS and FNYEAQ. V drops 5 bases and J drops 4 bases, leaving 8 bases in between. The CDR3 runs 12 residues from the cysteine to the phenylalanine. The CDR3 DNA has 36 bases and is translated from base 1. For this clone: Its antigen remains unidentified. It has no much larger one-base neighbor in the sample; base qualities were not kept.

The cohort comprised some 680 healthy bone marrow donors. All cohort members were sampled while nominally healthy, although unrecorded immune exposures were likely present. The donor was CMV seronegative and was included in the group of over 300 seronegative cohort members. Every donor gave a peripheral blood sample, and the peripheral blood mononuclear cells from that sample were used for TCR beta sequencing. Genomic DNA extraction from the blood cell samples was performed with the Qiagen DNeasy Blood Extraction Kit. Libraries came from the immunoSEQ multiplex PCR assay. For the multiplex PCR, a mixture combining 60 forward primers for TCR Vbeta segments and 13 reverse primers for TCR Jbeta segments was used. A multiplex PCR assay on genomic DNA amplified the CDR3 region of rearranged TCR beta genes. On the Illumina HiSeq System, the amplified TCR beta libraries were sequenced as 87-base-pair reads. As for how the authors treated the data: A later analysis tallied tens of millions of unique TCR beta chains across the 660 or so repertoires, and approximately 12 million of those chains were shared by two or more donors. Raw reads were error-corrected and collapsed into unique sequences with a nearest-neighbor algorithm that merged closely related sequences to remove PCR and sequencing errors. Alignment of CDR3 sequences to IMGT reference sequences was used to assign V, D and J gene segments. For a sequence to be retained, a match of at least six nucleotides was required to both a V gene segment and a J gene segment. Rearrangements were classified as productive when the CDR3 lacked stop codons and remained in frame with V and J, and all other rearrangements were classified as non-productive. CDR3 was defined by IMGT convention, running from the second conserved V-encoded cysteine to the conserved J-encoded phenylalanine. Sequences without an unambiguous match to a single V gene segment were excluded from the earlier analysis of about 600 of the donors. In an earlier analysis of 587 of the donors, V segments were called functional above 56.7% productive rearrangements and were called segregating when the between-donor standard deviation exceeded 5%. A statistical classification framework was built to diagnose cytomegalovirus status from the catalog of TCR beta chain sequences. A later analysis assigned V and J genes by comparing TCR nucleotide sequences with IMGT/GENE-DB human TR gene sequences. In a later analysis, CDR3 sequences and most-parsimonious VDJ recombination scenarios were assigned using the TCRdist pipeline. In a later analysis, each TCR beta chain was defined by its CDR3 amino acid sequence together with its V-gene family, and reads lacking a unique V-gene family were excluded. As a way to deal with suspected cross-contamination and a sequencing artifact, a later analysis dropped hundreds of nucleotide sequences that were highly shared and had low generation probability. For each public chain, a later analysis derived a clonal expansion index from normalized ranks of inferred template counts within each repertoire. A later analysis computed generation probabilities with a VDJ recombination model fitted to out-of-frame rearrangements, and checked the results against IGoR. A later analysis scored TCR-TCR, TCR-HLA and TCR-CMV co-occurrence with hypergeometric tests, applying a repertoire-size bias correction to TCR pairs. False discovery rates were estimated in a later analysis by permuting HLA or CMV assignments 20 times. In a later analysis, co-occurring TCRs were grouped using DBSCAN, and TCRdist sequence similarity was added for clustering within HLA-allele-positive subsets. Repertoires with fewer than 30,000 or more than 120,000 public chains were left out of co-occurrence clustering, as were a handful of repertoires with anomalous nucleotide sharing. TCRdb carries this immuneACCESS record with in-frame sequences only. Its versions omit some clonotypes, under half of them owing to an unresolved V gene in the studies checked, with the rest unexplained. D and trimming come from the DNA, and the V and J calls and clone size come from that table. The sample has roughly 120,000 clones on record, 75% to 90% of them singletons. Around 2% of the sample belongs to the ten largest clones.

This receptor was identified in a man aged 35 to 55 in good health and CMV-seronegative. The chain links TRBV7-6 with TRBJ1-1; the D gene lacks a confident call. Specimen: PBMCs. The CDR3 region has the sequence CASSREGTEAFF. The DNA sequence follows: TGTGCCAGCAGCCGTGAGGGCACTGAAGCTTTCTTT.